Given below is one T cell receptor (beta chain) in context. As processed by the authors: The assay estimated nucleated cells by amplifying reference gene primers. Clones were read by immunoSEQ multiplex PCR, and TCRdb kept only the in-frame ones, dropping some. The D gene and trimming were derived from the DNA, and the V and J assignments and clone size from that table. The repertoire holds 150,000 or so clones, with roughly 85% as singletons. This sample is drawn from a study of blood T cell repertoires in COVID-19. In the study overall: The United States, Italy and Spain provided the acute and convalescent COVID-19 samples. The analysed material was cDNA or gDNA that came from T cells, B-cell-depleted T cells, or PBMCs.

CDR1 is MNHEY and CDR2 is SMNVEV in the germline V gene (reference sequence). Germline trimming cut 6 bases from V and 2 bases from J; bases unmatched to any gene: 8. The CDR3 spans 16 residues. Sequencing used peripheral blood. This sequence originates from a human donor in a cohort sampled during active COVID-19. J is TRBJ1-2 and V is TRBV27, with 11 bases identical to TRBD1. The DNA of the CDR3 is TGTGCCAGCAGACCCGGGACAGGGGGAGAAAACTATGGCTACACCTTC. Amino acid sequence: CASRPGTGGENYGYTF.